The 3 T cell receptor beta chains below come from one sample, sequenced in a study of glioma-infiltrating T cells after dendritic cell vaccination (dated by TCRdb to the mid-2010s). The time point label of this sample denotes: after dendritic cell vaccination, including at tumor progression/relapse. Receptor libraries were prepared by the immunoSEQ multiplex PCR assay. In its TCRdb copy, this immuneACCESS table keeps in-frame sequences only and misses some clones. Where compared with another copy, unresolved V genes explain less than half of these, and the others have no known cause. The sample records about 100,000 clones, approximately 80% of which are singletons. Of the sample, 5.4% falls within the top ten clones. The sample was blood, taken after dendritic cell vaccination. These receptors were taken from a human donor with glioblastoma.

This clone was counted at least ten times. V and J are TRBV4-2 and TRBJ2-7; 13 bases are a match to TRBD2. The germline V gene encodes CDR1 LGHNA and CDR2 YNFKEQ. V gave up 0 bases and J gave up 4 bases; unmatched junction bases: 12. CDR3 length: 19 amino acids. The CDR3 is CASSQELGRGTSGVYEQYF. DNA of the CDR3: TGTGCCAGCAGCCAAGAGTTGGGTCGCGGGACTAGCGGGGTATACGAGCAGTACTTC.

This clone occurred a few times. The chain carries TRBV28 and TRBJ2-1, with 12 nucleotides matching TRBD2. V shed 4 bases and J 3 bases; nucleotides not matched to a gene: 4. Germline-derived CDR1 and CDR2 are MDHEN and SYDVKM. The CDR3 extends over 16 amino acids. The CDR3 here is CASSSGLAGLYNEQFF. The DNA of the CDR3 is TGTGCCAGCAGTTCAGGACTAGCGGGACTCTACAATGAGCAGTTCTTC.

This rearrangement joins TRBV19 to TRBJ2-7, with TRBD2 matching over 7 bases. The CDR3 is 15 amino acids. The germline gives CDR1 LNHDA, CDR2 SQIVND (reference sequence). The trim removed 3 bases at V and 0 bases at J, leaving 5 bases unmatched. The CDR3 loop is CASSISLAVSYEQYF. The CDR3 region has the DNA TGTGCCAGTAGTATTTCCCTAGCGGTCTCCTACGAGCAGTACTTC.